Sequencing of this TCR beta chain was carried out in a study of tumor and adjacent non-tumor tissue in lung cancer. Study as a whole: Patients were aged roughly 30 to 76, some 10 men and roughly 5 women, stage I to III. General study findings and limits: Compared with tumor, normal lung showed significantly lower TCR diversity. Top 100 clones took a larger repertoire share in normal lung.

With respect to this clonotype: As yet, its antigen is unknown. A much larger clone sits a single nucleotide away, making a read error possible.

This CDR3 is 14 amino acids long. V gave up 6 bases and J gave up 4 bases; unmatched junction bases: 8. This sample's RNA came from whole unsorted tissue. More than 3 cm separated this lung sample from the edge of the tumor. The library came from three nested PCR rounds adapted from ARM-PCR protocols. TCRdb re-derived calls from the multiplex PCR reads in MiXCR, one entry per CDR3 protein. The sample shows around 57,000 distinct CDR3 sequences, 61% of them seen only once. The chain recombines TRBV12-3 or TRBV12-4 with TRBJ1-1; 7 bases are a match to TRBD1. The sequence derives from a man between 70 and 80 years old with non-small cell lung cancer. Sequences were obtained from distant non-tumor lung tissue. CDR3 sequence (DNA): TGTGCCAGCAGCCGGGGACAGATGATCACTGAAGCTTTCTTT. This codes for CASSRGQMITEAFF.